This T cell receptor beta chain was obtained from a study of neoadjuvant anti-PD-1 for oral cavity cancer. TCRdb keeps only in-frame clones here, not all; method: immunoSEQ multiplex PCR. This sample has thousands of clones, with 70% found just once. V was clipped by 5 bases and J by 1 base, with 7 bases between them. The germline CDR1 and CDR2 sequences are SEHNR and FQNEAQ (reference sequence). CDR3 length: 13 residues. The time point here: after neoadjuvant nivolumab, at surgical resection. These newly diagnosed stage II-IVA oral cavity squamous cell carcinoma patients had no prior systemic or radiation treatment. The patients had HPV-negative, locally advanced oral cavity squamous cell carcinoma. Blood cells were analyzed directly, without culture or expansion.

Sequenced here: PBMCs, sampled after nivolumab (anti-PD-1) treatment. The rearrangement links TRBV7-9 to TRBJ2-3, with D possibly being TRBD2 (5 bases). The sequence was obtained from a person aged 35 to 85 with oral cavity squamous cell carcinoma. CDR3 amino acids: CASSPRGTDTQYF. CDR3 nucleotide sequence: TGTGCCAGCAGCCCGAGGGGCACAGATACGCAGTATTTT.